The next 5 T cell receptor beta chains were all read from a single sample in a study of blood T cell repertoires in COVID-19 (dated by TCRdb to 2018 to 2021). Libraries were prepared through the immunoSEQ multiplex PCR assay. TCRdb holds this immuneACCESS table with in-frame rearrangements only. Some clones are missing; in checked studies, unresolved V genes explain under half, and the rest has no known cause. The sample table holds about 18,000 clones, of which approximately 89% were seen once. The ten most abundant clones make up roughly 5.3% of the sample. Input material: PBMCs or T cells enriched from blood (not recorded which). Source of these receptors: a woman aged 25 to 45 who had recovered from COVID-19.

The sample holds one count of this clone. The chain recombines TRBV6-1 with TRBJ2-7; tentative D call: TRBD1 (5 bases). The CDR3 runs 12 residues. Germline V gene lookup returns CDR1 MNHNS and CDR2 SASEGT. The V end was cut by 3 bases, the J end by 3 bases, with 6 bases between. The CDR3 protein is CASSDRVYEQYF. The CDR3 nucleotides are TGTGCCAGCAGTGACAGGGTCTACGAGCAGTACTTC.

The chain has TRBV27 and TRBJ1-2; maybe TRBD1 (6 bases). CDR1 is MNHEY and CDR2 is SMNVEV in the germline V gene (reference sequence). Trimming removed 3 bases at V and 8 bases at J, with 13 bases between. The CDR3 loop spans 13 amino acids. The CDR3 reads CASSLGGGGGYTF. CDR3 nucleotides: TGTGCCAGCAGTTTGGGAGGGGGTGGGGGCTACACCTTC.

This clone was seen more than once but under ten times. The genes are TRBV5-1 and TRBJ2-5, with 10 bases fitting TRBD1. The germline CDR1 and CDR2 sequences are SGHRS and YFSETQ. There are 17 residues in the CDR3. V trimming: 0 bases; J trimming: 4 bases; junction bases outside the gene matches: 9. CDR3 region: CASSLDGTGVPGETQYF. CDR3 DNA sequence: TGCGCCAGCAGCTTGGACGGGACAGGGGTCCCCGGAGAGACCCAGTACTTC.

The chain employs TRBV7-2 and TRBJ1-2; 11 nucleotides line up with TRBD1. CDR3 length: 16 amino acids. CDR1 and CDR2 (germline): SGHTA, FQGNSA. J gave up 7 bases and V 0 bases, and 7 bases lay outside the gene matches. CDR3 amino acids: CASSLAQWTGGGGYTF. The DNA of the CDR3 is TGTGCCAGCAGCTTAGCGCAGTGGACAGGGGGCGGTGGCTACACCTTC.

CDR3 coding DNA: TGCAGCGTTGAATTGAGCGGGGGGGCATTTAGTGAGCAGTTCTTC. Translating gives CSVELSGGAFSEQFF. The chain carries TRBV29-1 and TRBJ2-1; TRBD2 matches 10 bases. The V gene's germline CDR1 is SQVTM and CDR2 ANQGSEA. Trimming at V came to 2 bases and at J to 9 bases, leaving 10 bases not matched to a gene. The CDR3 extends over 15 amino acids.